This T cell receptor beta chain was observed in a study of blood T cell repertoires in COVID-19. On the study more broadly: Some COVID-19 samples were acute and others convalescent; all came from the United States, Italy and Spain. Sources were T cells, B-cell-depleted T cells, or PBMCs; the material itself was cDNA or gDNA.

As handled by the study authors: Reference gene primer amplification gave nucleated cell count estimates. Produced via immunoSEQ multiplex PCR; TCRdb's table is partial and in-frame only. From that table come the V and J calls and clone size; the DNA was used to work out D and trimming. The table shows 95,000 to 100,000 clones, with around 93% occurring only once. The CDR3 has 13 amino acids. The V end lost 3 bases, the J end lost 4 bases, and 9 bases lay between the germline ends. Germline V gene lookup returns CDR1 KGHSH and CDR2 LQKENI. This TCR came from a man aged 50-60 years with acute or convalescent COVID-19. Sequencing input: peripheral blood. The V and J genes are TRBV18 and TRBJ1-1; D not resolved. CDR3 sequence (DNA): TGTGCCAGCTCACCGGGCCTCCTCACTGAAGCTTTCTTT. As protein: CASSPGLLTEAFF. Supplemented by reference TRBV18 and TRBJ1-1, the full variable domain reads NAGVMQNPRHLVRRRGQEARLRCSPMKGHSHVYWYRQLPEEGLKFMVYLQKENIIDESGMPKERFSAEFPKEGPSILRIQQVVRGDSAAYFCASSPGLLTEAFFGQGTRLTVV.